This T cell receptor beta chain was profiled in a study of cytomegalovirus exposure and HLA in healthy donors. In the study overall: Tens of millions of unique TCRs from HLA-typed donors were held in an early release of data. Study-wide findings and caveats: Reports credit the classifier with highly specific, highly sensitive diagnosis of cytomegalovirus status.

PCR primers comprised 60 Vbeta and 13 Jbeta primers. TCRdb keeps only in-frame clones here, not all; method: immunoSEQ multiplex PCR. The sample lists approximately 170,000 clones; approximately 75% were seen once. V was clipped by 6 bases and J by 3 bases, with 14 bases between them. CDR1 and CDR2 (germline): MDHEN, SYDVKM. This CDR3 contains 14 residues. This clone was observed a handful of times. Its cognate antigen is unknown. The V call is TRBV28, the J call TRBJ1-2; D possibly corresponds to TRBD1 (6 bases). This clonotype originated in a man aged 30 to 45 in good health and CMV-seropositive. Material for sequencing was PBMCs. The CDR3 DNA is TGTGCCAGCAGCTCAAGGGGGGGGTACTATGGCTACACCTTC. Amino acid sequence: CASSSRGGYYGYTF.